A selection of T cell receptor beta chains follows, all from one sample in a study of tumor-infiltrating lymphocytes in primary liver carcinoma. TCRdb itself ran the multiplex PCR reads through MiXCR, one entry per CDR3 protein. This table has roughly 22,000 distinct CDR3 sequences, around 81% appearing once. Input material: liver tumor tissue from sampling region 2. The receptors were gathered from a young woman with primary liver carcinoma and hepatitis B virus infection. The CDR3 runs from the conserved cysteine through the conserved F or W. Fields, in order: J gene, clone size, V gene, D gene, CDR3 DNA, CDR3 protein. D genes are given only for firm matches. Rows give clone size only sometimes, using once, few, many, or a class for an expanded clone.

TRBJ2-6,-,TRBV6-5,-,TGTGCCAGCAGGATGGGGCAGGGTGCATGTGGGGCCAACGTCCTGACTTTC,CASRMGQGACGANVLTF
TRBJ2-2,-,TRBV11-2,-,TGTGTCAGCAGCCCCGATCCCCAATTGAACACCGAGGAGCTGTTCTTT,CVSSPDPQLNTEELFF
TRBJ1-3,-,TRBV10-3,-,TGTATCATCAGTGAGTCAGTTTCTGGATACACCATATATTTT,CIISESVSGYTIYF
TRBJ2-5,few,TRBV12-3/TRBV12-4,TRBD2,TGTGCCAGCGGCTCAACAGCGGGGGGAGAGACCCAGTACTTC,CASGSTAGGETQYF
TRBJ2-2,-,TRBV5-6,-,TGTGCAAACAGTTCGGCACCCAGAGTCACCGGGGAGCTGTTTTTT,CANSSAPRVTGELFF
TRBJ1-1,-,TRBV6-5,-,TGTGCCAGCGATCAACATGTGTCAACTGAAGCTTTCTTT,CASDQHVSTEAFF
TRBJ2-2,-,TRBV6-1,-,TGTACCAGCAGTGAAACCCTTCCCGGGGACGCCGCGAACACCTGGGAGCTGTTTTTT,CTSSETLPGDAANTWELFF
TRBJ2-7,-,TRBV28,-,TGTGCCAGCAGGATTGCGGGGAGCTCCTATGAGCAATACTTC,CASRIAGSSYEQYF
TRBJ2-7,-,TRBV7-9,TRBD2,TGTGCCAGTAGCTGGGGACTAGCCTCACCTTACGAGCAGTACTTC,CASSWGLASPYEQYF
TRBJ2-1,once,TRBV11-3,TRBD2,TGTGACAGCAGCCGACTAGCGGGGGGCGGGTATAAGCAGTTCTTC,CDSSRLAGGGYKQFF
TRBJ2-1,-,TRBV6-2/TRBV6-3,-,TGTGCCAGCAGTATAGAGGGCAGAAACTTTAGGCTCTTC,CASSIEGRNFRLF
TRBJ1-1,-,TRBV11-2,-,TGTACCAGCAGCCTAAAAAGTGGGAGGTTAAATGAAGCTTTCTTT,CTSSLKSGRLNEAFF
TRBJ2-3,-,TRBV11-2,-,TGTGCCAGCAGCTCGCGCACAGATACGGAGTATTTC,CASSSRTDTEYF
TRBJ2-3,-,TRBV5-6,-,TGTGCCAGCAGCAAAAACACAGTCACAGATACGCAGTATTTT,CASSKNTVTDTQYF
TRBJ1-2,-,TRBV4-3,-,TGCACTAGCAGCGCTGAGTTGCAGATCTATGGCTACACCTTC,CTSSAELQIYGYTF
TRBJ2-5,many,TRBV28,TRBD1,TGTGCCAGCAGTTTATGGAGACAGGGGGCCAGAGAGACCCAGTACTTC,CASSLWRQGARETQYF
TRBJ1-2,-,TRBV16,-,TGTGCCAGCAGCCAAAACCCCGGGGGTGGTGGCTACACCTTC,CASSQNPGGGGYTF
TRBJ2-3,-,TRBV11-2,TRBD2,TGTACCAGCAGCTTTGCGGGAGGGGCAGATACACAGTATTTT,CTSSFAGGADTQYF
TRBJ2-3,-,TRBV4-3,-,TGCGCCAGCAGCCAGTCGGTCTGGCTGGGTGATTCCGATGATACACGGTATTTT,CASSQSVWLGDSDDTRYF
TRBJ1-1,many,TRBV9,-,TGTGCCAGCAGCGTGGGAGTGGGCGCTGAAGCTTTCTTT,CASSVGVGAEAFF
TRBJ2-5,-,TRBV5-1,-,TGCGCCAGCAGTTCAGACGGAGTTGGACAAGAGACCCAGTACTTC,CASSSDGVGQETQYF
TRBJ2-2,-,TRBV6-5,TRBD1,TGTGCCAGTAGTCCGCTGACAGGGTTCACCTGGGAGCTGTTTTTT,CASSPLTGFTWELFF
TRBJ2-7,-,TRBV6-5,-,TGTGCCAGCAGTTTCAAGGAGAGCAGGTCCTACGAGCAGTACTTC,CASSFKESRSYEQYF
TRBJ2-7,-,TRBV11-1,-,TGTGCCAGCAGCTTAGCGACAGCCTACTACAAGCAGTACTTC,CASSLATAYYKQYF
TRBJ2-2,-,TRBV6-5,-,TGTGTCAGGAGACTATCAGGGACGAACACCGGGGAGCTGTTTTTT,CVRRLSGTNTGELFF
TRBJ1-5,-,TRBV11-2,-,TGTGCAAGCAGCATAGAACCCTCCCCGTTTCAGCCCCAGCATTTT,CASSIEPSPFQPQHF
TRBJ1-2,-,TRBV11-2,-,TGTGTCAGCAGCCCACGAGGCTGGGATTGGAGCTATGACTACACCTTC,CVSSPRGWDWSYDYTF
TRBJ1-2,-,TRBV11-2,-,TGTGCCAGCATTCGGAGGGGGGGTGGAGGCTATACCTTC,CASIRRGGGGYTF
TRBJ2-1,-,TRBV28,-,TGTGCCAGCAGTTTAACCCGGCTAGTGGGACATTTCTTC,CASSLTRLVGHFF
TRBJ2-6,-,TRBV6-5,-,-,CASSLWTRMKAGANVLTF
TRBJ2-3,medium-sized,TRBV4-1,-,TGCGCCAGCAGCCAAGATGTTGGCAGGAGCACAGATACGCAGTATTTT,CASSQDVGRSTDTQYF
TRBJ1-2,-,TRBV11-2,-,TGTGCCAGCAGCTTAGAGCCTACTAACTATGGCTACACCTTC,CASSLEPTNYGYTF
TRBJ1-1,-,TRBV29-1,-,TGCAGCGTCGAGATAGGGAACACTGAACCTTTCTTT,CSVEIGNTEPFF
TRBJ2-7,-,TRBV4-3,-,TGCGCTAGCAGCCAAGCTGTGATGGGGGGTCACATTAGCAACGAGCAGCACTTC,CASSQAVMGGHISNEQHF
TRBJ2-2,-,TRBV6-5,TRBD1,TGTGCCAGTAGTCCGCGGACAGGGTTCACCAGGGAGCTGTCTTTT,CASSPRTGFTRELSF
TRBJ2-6,-,TRBV6-5,TRBD1,TGTGCCGGCAGACTACAGGGGTTTGGGGCCAACGTCCTGACATTC,CAGRLQGFGANVLTF
TRBJ2-3,-,TRBV28,-,TGTGTCAGCGGCTGGGCATATACGCAGTATTTT,CVSGWAYTQYF
TRBJ1-2,-,TRBV7-8,-,TGTGTCAGCAGCTTAGACACGGGGGTCCTCTATGGCTACACCTTC,CVSSLDTGVLYGYTF
TRBJ2-7,-,TRBV11-3,-,TGTGTCAGCAGCTTAGACCGGGACCTCTCCTGCGAGCAATACTTC,CVSSLDRDLSCEQYF
TRBJ2-1,many,TRBV5-1,-,TGCGCCAGCAGCTTTGCGATATCCCCGGGGTCCAATGAGCAGTTCTTC,CASSFAISPGSNEQFF
TRBJ2-2,-,TRBV6-5,-,TGTGCCAGCAAGTATGGATTAGCGCCGAACACCGGGGAGCTGTTTTTT,CASKYGLAPNTGELFF
TRBJ2-3,-,TRBV5-6,-,TGTGCCAGCAGCTTGAGGACAGATACACAGTATTTT,CASSLRTDTQYF
TRBJ2-3,-,TRBV11-2,TRBD2,TGTGCCAGCAGCTCGGGAAGCGGGAGGGTAGATATGCAGTATTTT,CASSSGSGRVDMQYF
TRBJ2-2,-,TRBV12-3/TRBV12-4,-,TGTGCCAGCCGGGGGTGGGACACGGACACCGAGGGGCTGTTTTTT,CASRGWDTDTEGLFF
TRBJ1-1,-,TRBV4-2,-,TGTGCCAACAGCCCTATCGAGGGGAGAGGGAACACTGAAGCTTTCTTT,CANSPIEGRGNTEAFF
TRBJ1-1,-,TRBV7-9,TRBD1,TGTGCCAGCAGTTTAGGACAGGGCACTGAAGCTTTCTTT,CASSLGQGTEAFF
TRBJ2-2,-,TRBV11-2,TRBD1,TGTGCCAGCAGCCCCGATCCCCAATTGAACACAGGGGTGCTGTCTTTT,CASSPDPQLNTGVLSF
TRBJ2-2,-,TRBV5-6,-,TGTGCCAGCGGCTTGGCGCCCAGAGTCGCAGGGGAGCTGTTTTTT,CASGLAPRVAGELFF
TRBJ2-5,-,TRBV6-5,-,TGTGCCTGCAGTACAGACAAGGGGCTGACCCAGTACTTC,CACSTDKGLTQYF
TRBJ2-1,many,TRBV29-1,-,TGCAGCGTAGATTCAAGAATCCATGAGCAGTTCTTC,CSVDSRIHEQFF
TRBJ1-1,-,TRBV6-5,-,TGTGCCGGCAGTTGGAACAGGGACGCTGAAGTATTCTTT,CAGSWNRDAEVFF
TRBJ2-2,-,TRBV28,TRBD2,TGTGCCAGCAGTATATGCGGGAGCTGTCGCACCGGAGAGCTGTTTTTT,CASSICGSCRTGELFF